One and the same sample provided the 9 T cell receptor beta chains below, sequenced in a study of CXCR3-negative and CXCR3-positive naive CD8 T cells. Study-wide results and limits: Hydrophobicity was higher for TRB CDR3s found in CXCR3-positive naive cells than in CXCR3-negative naive cells.

For these TCRs, the target antigens are not known. The study made its TRB cDNA libraries by 5' RACE, adding UMI labels. TCRdb reprocessed the 5' RACE reads and reports one entry per CDR3 protein, with no DNA. Recorded for this sample: nearly 90,000 distinct CDR3 sequences. The sample comprised naive CXCR3+ CD8+ T cells from blood. Subset here: CD45RO-CCR7+CD27+CD95- naive CD8+ T cells expressing CXCR3 (TNR3+). These receptors were taken from a human donor in good health. Some clones in this sample may be carry-over from other donors' samples.

V is TRBV7-3 and J is TRBJ1-1; the D gene TCRdb calls, TRBD1, cannot be checked with no DNA. This CDR3 spans 14 amino acids. In germline, CDR1 is SGHTA, CDR2 FQGTGA. This chain's CDR3 is CASSLTGDVTEAFF.

V is TRBV29-1 and J is TRBJ2-2; TCRdb returns TRBD2, unconfirmable since there is no DNA. Germline CDR1 and CDR2: SQVTM and ANQGSEA. CDR3 length equals 14 residues. The CDR3 protein is CSAAGGGGTGELFF.

The chain employs TRBV27 and TRBJ1-2. There are 17 residues in the CDR3. Germline values: CDR1 MNHEY, CDR2 SMNVEV (reference sequence). The CDR3: CASSLSFTAGLHYGYTF.

The V call is TRBV12-3 or TRBV12-4, the J call TRBJ2-7; TCRdb's assignment of TRBD1 cannot be checked, as there is no DNA. The CDR3 covers 14 residues. This CDR3 reads CASSHTDKGYEQYF.

The gene calls are TRBV28 and TRBJ2-1; TCRdb's D call, TRBD2, is unchecked because there is no DNA. CDR3 length: 16 amino acids. CDR1 and CDR2 from the germline V gene are MDHEN and SYDVKM. CDR3 amino acids: CASSIVTSGGMNEQFF.

J is TRBJ2-1 and V is TRBV6-5; TCRdb's D gene call, TRBD1, goes unchecked for lack of DNA. Looked up from germline, CDR1 is MNHEY and CDR2 is SVGAGI. The CDR3 runs 14 residues. CDR3 protein: CASSYSGTGNEQFF.

V and J are TRBV6-5 and TRBJ2-7; as DNA is missing, the TRBD1 call by TCRdb cannot be tested. The CDR3 is 17 residues long. Germline CDR1 MNHEY, CDR2 SVGAGI. CDR3 sequence reads: CASSYSISAHVAYEQYF.

The chain employs TRBV14 and TRBJ1-6. The CDR3 is 15 residues long. Germline CDR1 is SGHDN and CDR2 is FVKESK. This CDR3 reads CASSQVSSYNSPLHF.

The chain combines TRBV3-1 with TRBJ2-3; absent DNA, TCRdb's TRBD2 call cannot be checked. Germline-derived CDR1 and CDR2 are LGHDT and YNNKEL (reference sequence). The CDR3 has 14 residues. CDR3: CASSPSEYTDTQYF.